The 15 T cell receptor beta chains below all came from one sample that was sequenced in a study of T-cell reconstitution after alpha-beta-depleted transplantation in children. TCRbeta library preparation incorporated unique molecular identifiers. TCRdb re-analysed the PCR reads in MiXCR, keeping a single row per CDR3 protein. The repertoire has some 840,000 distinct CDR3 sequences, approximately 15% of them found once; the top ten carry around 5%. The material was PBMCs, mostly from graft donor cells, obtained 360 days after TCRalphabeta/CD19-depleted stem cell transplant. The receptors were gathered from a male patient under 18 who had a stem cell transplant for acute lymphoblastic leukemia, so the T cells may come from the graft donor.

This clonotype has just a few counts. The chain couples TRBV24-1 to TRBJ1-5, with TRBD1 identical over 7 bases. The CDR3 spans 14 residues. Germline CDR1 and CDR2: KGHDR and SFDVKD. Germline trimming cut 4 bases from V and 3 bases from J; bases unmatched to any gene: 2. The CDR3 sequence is CATSDDRANQPQHF. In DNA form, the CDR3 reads TGTGCCACCAGTGACGACAGGGCCAATCAGCCCCAGCATTTT.

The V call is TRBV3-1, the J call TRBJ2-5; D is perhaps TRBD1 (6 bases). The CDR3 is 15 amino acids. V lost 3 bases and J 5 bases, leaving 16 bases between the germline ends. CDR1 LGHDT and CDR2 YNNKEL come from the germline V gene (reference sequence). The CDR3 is CASSHPGTGRETQYF. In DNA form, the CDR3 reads TGTGCCAGCAGCCATCCAGGTACAGGGCGGGAGACCCAGTACTTC.

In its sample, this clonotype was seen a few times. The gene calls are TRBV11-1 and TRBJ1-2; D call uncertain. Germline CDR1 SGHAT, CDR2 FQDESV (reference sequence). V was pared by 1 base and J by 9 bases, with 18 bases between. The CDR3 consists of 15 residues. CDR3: CASSLEELASMSYTF. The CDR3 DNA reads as TGTGCCAGCAGCTTAGAGGAGCTGGCAAGTATGAGCTACACCTTC.

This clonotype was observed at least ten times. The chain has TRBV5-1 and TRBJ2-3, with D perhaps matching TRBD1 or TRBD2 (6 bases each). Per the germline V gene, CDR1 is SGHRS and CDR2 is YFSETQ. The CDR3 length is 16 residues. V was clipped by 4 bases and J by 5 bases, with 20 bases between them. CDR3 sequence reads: CASSPWNRGRVDTQYF. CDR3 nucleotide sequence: TGCGCCAGCAGCCCATGGAATCGGGGGCGAGTAGATACGCAGTATTTT.

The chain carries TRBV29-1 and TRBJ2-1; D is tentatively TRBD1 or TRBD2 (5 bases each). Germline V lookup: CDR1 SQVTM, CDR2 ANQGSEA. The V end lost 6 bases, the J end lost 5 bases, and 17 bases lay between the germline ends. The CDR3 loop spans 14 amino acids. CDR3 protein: CSVGDRDANNEQFF. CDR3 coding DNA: TGCAGCGTCGGAGACCGGGACGCAAACAATGAGCAGTTCTTC.

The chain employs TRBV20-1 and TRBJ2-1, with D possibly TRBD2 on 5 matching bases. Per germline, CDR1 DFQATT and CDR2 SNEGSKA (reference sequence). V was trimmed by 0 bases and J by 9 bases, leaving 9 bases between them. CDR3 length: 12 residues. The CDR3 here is CSARERLAEQFF. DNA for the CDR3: TGCAGTGCTAGAGAGCGGCTAGCTGAGCAGTTCTTC.

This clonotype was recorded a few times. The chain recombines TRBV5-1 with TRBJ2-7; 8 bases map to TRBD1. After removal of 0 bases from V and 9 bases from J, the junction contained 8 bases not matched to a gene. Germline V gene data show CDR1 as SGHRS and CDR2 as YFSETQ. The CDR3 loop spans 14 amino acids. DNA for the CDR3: TGCGCCAGCAGCTTGGCCGGACAGGGTATGGTGCAGTACTTC. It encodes CASSLAGQGMVQYF. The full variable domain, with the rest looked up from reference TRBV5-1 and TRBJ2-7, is KAGVTQTPRYLIKTRGQQVTLSCSPISGHRSVSWYQQTPGQGLQFLFEYFSETQRNKGNFPGRFSGRQFSNSRSEMNVSTLELGDSALYLCASSLAGQGMVQYFGPGTRLTVT.

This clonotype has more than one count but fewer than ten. The CDR3 coding sequence is TGTGCCAGCAGTAAGGACAGGGCGAACGGGGAGCTGTTTTTT. Translation gives CASSKDRANGELFF. The rearrangement uses TRBV5-5 and TRBJ2-2, with 8 bases aligning to TRBD1. This CDR3 spans 14 amino acids. With 5 bases clipped from V and 7 bases from J, the junction kept 7 bases outside the gene matches. CDR1 is SGHKS, CDR2 YYEKEE, per germline (reference sequence).

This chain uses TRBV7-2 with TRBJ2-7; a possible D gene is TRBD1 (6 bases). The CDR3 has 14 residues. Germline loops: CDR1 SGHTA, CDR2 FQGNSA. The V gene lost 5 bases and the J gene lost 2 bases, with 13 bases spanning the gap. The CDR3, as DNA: TGTGCCAGCAGCCGTCGACAGGTCCCCTACGAGCAGTACTTC. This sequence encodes CASSRRQVPYEQYF.

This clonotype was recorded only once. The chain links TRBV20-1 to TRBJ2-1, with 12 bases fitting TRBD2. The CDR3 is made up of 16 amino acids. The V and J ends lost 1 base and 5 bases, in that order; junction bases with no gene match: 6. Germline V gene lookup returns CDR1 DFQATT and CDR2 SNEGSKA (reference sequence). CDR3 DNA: TGCAGTGCTAGAGGACGGACTAGCGGGGAGAACAATGAGCAGTTCTTC. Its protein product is CSARGRTSGENNEQFF.

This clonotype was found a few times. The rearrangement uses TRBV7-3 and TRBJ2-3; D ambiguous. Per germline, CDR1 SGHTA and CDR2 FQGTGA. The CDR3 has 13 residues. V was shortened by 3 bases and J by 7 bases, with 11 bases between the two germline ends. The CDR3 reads CASSFLHANTQYF. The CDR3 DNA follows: TGTGCCAGCAGCTTCCTACACGCTAATACGCAGTATTTT.

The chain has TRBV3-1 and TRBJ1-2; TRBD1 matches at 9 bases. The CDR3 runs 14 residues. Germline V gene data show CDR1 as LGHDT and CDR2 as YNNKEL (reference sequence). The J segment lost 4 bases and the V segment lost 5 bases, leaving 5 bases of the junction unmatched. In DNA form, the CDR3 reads TGTGCCAGCAGCACCGGACAGGGGACCTATGGCTACACCTTC. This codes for CASSTGQGTYGYTF.

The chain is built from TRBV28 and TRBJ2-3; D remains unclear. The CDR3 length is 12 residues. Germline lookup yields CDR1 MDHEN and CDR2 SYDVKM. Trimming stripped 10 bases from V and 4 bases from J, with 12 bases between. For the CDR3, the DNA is TGTGCCACGCTTGACCAACCAGATACGCAGTATTTT. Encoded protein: CATLDQPDTQYF.

CDR3 nucleotides: TGTGCCAGCAGTTTATTTGTTAGGAAAGTTTACAATGAGCAGTTCTTC. It is translated as CASSLFVRKVYNEQFF. The chain employs TRBV28 and TRBJ2-1, with no clear D. CDR1 is MDHEN, CDR2 SYDVKM, per germline. V was cut by 1 base and J by 4 bases, with 14 bases left in between. The length of the CDR3 is 16 residues.

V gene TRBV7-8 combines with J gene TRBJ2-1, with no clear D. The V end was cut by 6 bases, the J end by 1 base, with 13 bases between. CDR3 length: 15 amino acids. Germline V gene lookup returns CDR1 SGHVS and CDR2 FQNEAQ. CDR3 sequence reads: CASRPRKTSYNEQFF. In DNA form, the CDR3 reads TGTGCCAGCAGGCCTCGGAAGACTTCCTACAATGAGCAGTTCTTC.